The 27 T cell receptor beta chains below all came from one sample that was sequenced in a study of CD8+ T cells in alopecia areata. Extraction and reverse transcription of RNA yielded cDNA as the sequencing template. Method: immunoSEQ multiplex PCR; TCRdb's copy keeps in-frame clones and lacks some. The table lists 110,000 to 150,000 clones, 58% of them singletons, with 5% to 7.5% in the top ten. The sequencing here drew on CD4+ T cells sorted from blood, taken at week 0. The receptors stem from a human donor with alopecia areata.

The DNA of the CDR3 is TGTGCCTGGAGTGTAGCAGGGGGTCACTATGGCTACACCTTC. Its protein product is CAWSVAGGHYGYTF. The rearrangement links TRBV30 to TRBJ1-2; 7 nucleotides match TRBD1. With V trimmed by 0 bases and J by 3 bases, 4 bases remained unmatched. The CDR3 is made up of 14 amino acids. Per the germline V gene, CDR1 is GTSNPN and CDR2 is SVGIG (reference sequence).

This clone was observed a handful of times. In nucleotides, the CDR3 is TGCAGCGCTATAAAGGCGGGGGAGACCCAGTACTTC. Protein product: CSAIKAGETQYF. The chain is built from TRBV29-1 and TRBJ2-5, with D maybe TRBD2 (6 bases). Germline CDR1 and CDR2: SQVTM and ANQGSEA. V was shortened by 7 bases and J by 5 bases, with 14 bases between the two germline ends. The length of the CDR3 is 12 residues.

Concerning this clone: The sample holds other DNA sequences that translate to the same CDR3. The chain uses TRBV18 and TRBJ1-5; TRBD1 aligns across 7 bases. Trimming removed 6 bases from V and 4 bases from J; junction bases left unmatched: 9. The CDR3 runs 15 residues. Per germline, CDR1 KGHSH and CDR2 LQKENI. As DNA, the CDR3 is TGTGCCAGCTCCCCTGGAACAGGGGCTAATCAGCCCCAGCATTTT. Its translation: CASSPGTGANQPQHF.

This clone was detected only a few times. V gene TRBV6-1 combines with J gene TRBJ2-2, with 7 nucleotides matching TRBD1. Per germline, CDR1 MNHNS and CDR2 SASEGT. The CDR3 sequence is 14 residues long. J was trimmed by 3 bases and V by 5 bases; bases with no gene match: 3. In DNA form, the CDR3 reads TGTGCCAGCAGTACCGACAGGGACACCGGGGAGCTGTTTTTT. Its translation is CASSTDRDTGELFF.

The chain couples TRBV6-6 to TRBJ1-5; D uncertain. V was clipped by 5 bases and J by 4 bases, with 12 bases between them. From germline, CDR1 is MNHNY and CDR2 SVGAGI (reference sequence). CDR3 length equals 14 residues. CDR3 protein: CASSRDASNQPQHF. The CDR3 DNA reads TGTGCCAGCAGTCGGGATGCCTCGAATCAGCCCCAGCATTTT.

The chain joins TRBV6-6 to TRBJ2-6; D gene unclear. Germline values: CDR1 MNHNY, CDR2 SVGAGI (reference sequence). V lost 3 bases to trimming and J lost 2 bases, with 8 bases between them. CDR3 length: 15 amino acids. This CDR3 reads CASSYFRTGANVLTF. In DNA form, the CDR3 reads TGTGCCAGCAGTTATTTCCGGACTGGGGCCAACGTCCTGACTTTC.

The genes are TRBV7-2 and TRBJ1-2, with D possibly TRBD1 on 5 matching bases. V lost 5 bases to trimming and J lost 8 bases, with 21 bases between them. The V gene's germline CDR1 is SGHTA and CDR2 FQGNSA. This CDR3 spans 15 amino acids. The CDR3 loop is CASSLSWGGAGGYTF. The CDR3 DNA is TGTGCCAGCAGCCTCTCCTGGGGCGGCGCGGGAGGCTACACCTTC.

The table lists this clone with a few counts. The chain joins TRBV7-2 to TRBJ2-4, with D unresolved. Germline CDR1 and CDR2: SGHTA and FQGNSA. The CDR3 contains 16 residues. V dropped 5 bases and J dropped 3 bases, with 17 bases sitting between them. CDR3 DNA: TGTGCCAGCAGCCGGTTGAGGACGGAAGGCAAAAACATTCAGTACTTC. Translating gives CASSRLRTEGKNIQYF.

The genes are TRBV30 and TRBJ1-1; 9 nucleotides line up with TRBD1. The CDR3 loop spans 13 amino acids. V shed 3 bases and J 6 bases; nucleotides not matched to a gene: 5. CDR1 is GTSNPN and CDR2 is SVGIG in the germline V gene (reference sequence). CDR3 loop: CAWRDRGRPEAFF. For the CDR3, the DNA is TGTGCCTGGAGGGACAGGGGTCGTCCTGAAGCTTTCTTT.

This chain joins TRBV27 and TRBJ1-1; D possibly corresponds to TRBD1 (5 bases). The germline V gene has CDR1 MNHEY and CDR2 SMNVEV (reference sequence). The CDR3 consists of 15 residues. V was cut by 10 bases and J by 2 bases, with 20 bases left in between. This CDR3 reads CATGRPRGTNTEAFF. The CDR3, as DNA: TGTGCCACGGGACGGCCACGAGGGACCAACACTGAAGCTTTCTTT.

The gene calls are TRBV7-2 and TRBJ1-5; TRBD1 matches at 9 bases. With 3 bases clipped from V and 2 bases from J, the junction kept 5 bases outside the gene matches. This CDR3 comprises 16 residues. CDR1 SGHTA and CDR2 FQGNSA come from the germline V gene. DNA for the CDR3: TGTGCCAGCAGCTTCTTTACAGGGGGCGGCAATCAGCCCCAGCATTTT. Its protein is CASSFFTGGGNQPQHF. The full variable domain, with the rest looked up from reference TRBV7-2 and TRBJ1-5, is GAGVSQSPSNKVTEKGKDVELRCDPISGHTALYWYRQSLGQGLEFLIYFQGNSAPDKSGLPSDRFSAERTGGSVSTLTIQRTQQEDSAVYLCASSFFTGGGNQPQHFGDGTRLSIL.

This clone was detected a few times. The chain employs TRBV29-1 and TRBJ2-7, with D hard to call. CDR1 and CDR2 from the germline V gene are SQVTM and ANQGSEA. V dropped 6 bases and J dropped 4 bases, with 13 bases sitting between them. The CDR3 totals 12 residues. CDR3 nucleotides: TGCAGCGTGGGTCCCGAGAGGTACGAGCAGTACTTC. Translated, it gives CSVGPERYEQYF.

This clone was seen a few times. The genes are TRBV5-1 and TRBJ1-5; D uncertain. This CDR3 is built from 13 residues. V was clipped by 2 bases and J by 7 bases, with 10 bases between them. Germline V lookup: CDR1 SGHRS, CDR2 YFSETQ. As DNA, the CDR3 is TGCGCCAGCAGCTTTGACGTGGACCAGCCCCAGCATTTT. Translating gives CASSFDVDQPQHF.

The V gene is TRBV29-1, the J gene TRBJ1-2; D not resolved. Trimming left V 7 bases short and J 4 bases short, with 13 bases between. This CDR3 is 12 amino acids long. The V gene's germline CDR1 is SQVTM and CDR2 ANQGSEA. CDR3 loop: CSDNSGGYGYTF. DNA for the CDR3: TGCAGCGACAATTCCGGTGGCTATGGCTACACCTTC.

V and J are TRBV29-1 and TRBJ2-5; TRBD1 matches 9 bases. The CDR3 consists of 15 residues. Germline CDR1 is SQVTM and CDR2 is ANQGSEA. V shed 4 bases, J shed 5 bases, and the junction held 11 bases outside the gene matches. CDR3 bases: TGCAGCGTTGTAGAGGGACAGGGAGGATCGGAGACCCAGTACTTC. Translating gives CSVVEGQGGSETQYF.

This clone was seen only a few times. V usage is TRBV5-8 and J usage is TRBJ2-3; no clear D gene. V lost 1 base and J 4 bases, leaving 4 bases between the germline ends. This CDR3 region has 12 residues. Germline V gives CDR1 SGHTS, CDR2 YDEGEE. The CDR3 spells CASSLSADTQYF. CDR3 sequence (DNA): TGTGCCAGCAGCTTGTCCGCAGATACGCAGTATTTT. Using reference TRBV5-8 and TRBJ2-3 for the parts outside the CDR3, the full variable domain is EAGVTQSPTHLIKTRGQQATLRCSPISGHTSVYWYQQALGLGLQFLLWYDEGEERNRGNFPPRFSGRQFPNYSSELNVNALELEDSALYLCASSLSADTQYFGPGTRLTVL.

This clone was found a few times. The rearrangement joins TRBV7-2 to TRBJ2-1; D may correspond to TRBD1 or TRBD2 (6 bases each). This CDR3 is 16 amino acids long. Germline CDR1 and CDR2: SGHTA and FQGNSA. V lost 5 bases and J 1 base, leaving 15 bases between the germline ends. The CDR3 sequence is CASSQGGLRSYNEQFF. CDR3 nucleotides: TGTGCCAGCAGCCAAGGGGGACTGCGATCCTACAATGAGCAGTTCTTC.

V gene TRBV25-1 combines with J gene TRBJ2-5, with D hard to call. The CDR3 loop spans 17 amino acids. The V gene's germline CDR1 is MGHDK and CDR2 SYGVNS. Trimming took off 1 base at V and 1 base at J, with 16 bases between the two ends. The CDR3 DNA reads as TGTGCCAGCAGTGAATGGAAAGTTAGCCGAAGCCAAGAGACCCAGTACTTC. It encodes CASSEWKVSRSQETQYF.

Of note for this clone: The same CDR3 arises from other DNA sequences in this sample as well. The chain combines TRBV10-3 with TRBJ2-5, with 7 bases identical to TRBD1. V shed 0 bases, J shed 5 bases, and the junction held 3 bases outside the gene matches. The V gene's germline CDR1 is ENHRY and CDR2 SYGVKD. The CDR3 length is 14 residues. CDR3 sequence (DNA): TGTGCCATCAGTGAGTCCACAGGGGAGGAGACCCAGTACTTC. Protein sequence: CAISESTGEETQYF.

This clone has just a few counts. The chain's CDR3 is CASSQDIYGYTF. As DNA, the CDR3 is TGCGCCAGCAGCCAAGATATCTATGGCTACACCTTC. This chain joins TRBV4-1 and TRBJ1-2, with D unresolved. V was shortened by 0 bases and J by 4 bases, with 3 bases between the two germline ends. The CDR3 runs 12 residues. From germline, CDR1 is MGHRA and CDR2 YSYEKL.

V usage is TRBV15 and J usage is TRBJ2-1, with 10 bases lining up with TRBD2. Germline CDR1 LNHNV, CDR2 YYDKDF (reference sequence). The CDR3 has 17 residues. The V gene end was trimmed by 2 bases and the J gene end by 8 bases; junction bases not matched to a gene: 12. CDR3 residues: CATSRHTPASGGYEQFF. CDR3 sequence (DNA): TGTGCCACCAGCAGACACACCCCGGCTAGCGGGGGTTATGAGCAGTTCTTC.

V usage is TRBV27 and J usage is TRBJ1-1; no firm D call. The CDR3 loop spans 15 amino acids. Trimming removed 4 bases from V and 3 bases from J, with 15 bases in between. Germline V gene data show CDR1 as MNHEY and CDR2 as SMNVEV (reference sequence). CDR3 protein: CASSSSGWEDTEAFF. CDR3 DNA sequence: TGTGCCAGCAGTTCTTCCGGATGGGAGGACACTGAAGCTTTCTTT.

V and J are TRBV29-1 and TRBJ1-2; weak D call: TRBD1 (6 bases). CDR3 length equals 14 residues. Deletions cut 0 bases from V and 6 bases from J, with 14 bases between. Per germline, CDR1 SQVTM and CDR2 ANQGSEA. CDR3 sequence (DNA): TGCAGCGTTGAAGATCGGGGGCTTGGCCATGGCTACACCTTC. Encoded protein: CSVEDRGLGHGYTF.

This clone has just a few counts. This sequence joins TRBV18 and TRBJ2-4, with D perhaps TRBD1 or TRBD2 (5 bases each). The V end was cut by 1 base, the J end by 6 bases, with 10 bases between. There are 14 residues in the CDR3. Germline lookup yields CDR1 KGHSH and CDR2 LQKENI. CDR3: CASSPLDGTNIQYF. CDR3 coding DNA: TGTGCCAGCTCACCACTGGACGGGACAAACATTCAGTACTTC.

The chain employs TRBV14 and TRBJ2-1, with TRBD1 identical over 9 bases. After removal of 0 bases from V and 7 bases from J, the junction contained 7 bases not matched to a gene. The germline V gene has CDR1 SGHDN and CDR2 FVKESK. There are 16 residues in the CDR3. Here the CDR3 DNA reads TGTGCCAGCAGCCAAGATGAGAGGACAGGGGTGAATGAGCAGTTCTTC. Its translation: CASSQDERTGVNEQFF.

This clone has more than one count but fewer than ten. CDR3 sequence: CASSLALGASTTDTQYF. CDR3 nucleotide sequence: TGCGCCAGCAGCTTGGCCTTAGGGGCTAGTACCACAGATACGCAGTATTTT. The chain has TRBV5-1 and TRBJ2-3, with TRBD1 as a possible D gene (5 bases). Trimming took off 0 bases at V and 2 bases at J, with 16 bases between the two ends. Germline-derived CDR1 and CDR2 are SGHRS and YFSETQ. The CDR3 loop spans 17 amino acids.

As to this clone: Other DNA sequences within the sample encode an identical CDR3. V is TRBV30 and J is TRBJ2-3, with D hard to call. This CDR3 contains 11 residues. Deletions cut 3 bases from V and 6 bases from J, with 7 bases between. Germline assignment: CDR1 GTSNPN and CDR2 SVGIG (reference sequence). As DNA, the CDR3 is TGTGCCTGGAGCCCCACCGATACGCAGTATTTT. Translating it yields CAWSPTDTQYF. The full variable domain, rest sourced from reference TRBV30 and TRBJ2-3, is SQTIHQWPATLVQPVGSPLSLECTVEGTSNPNLYWYRQAAGRGLQLLFYSVGIGQISSEVPQNLSASRPQDRQFILSSKKLLLSDSGFYLCAWSPTDTQYFGPGTRLTVL.